The present T cell receptor (beta chain) was sequenced within a study of blood T cell repertoires in COVID-19. Whole-study context: T cells, B-cell-depleted T cells, or PBMCs provided the cDNA or gDNA that served as material.

The germline V and J ends were trimmed by 1 base and 2 bases, with 8 bases remaining between them. The CDR3 is 14 amino acids. CDR1 MDHEN and CDR2 SYDVKM come from the germline V gene. Method: immunoSEQ multiplex PCR; TCRdb's copy keeps in-frame clones and lacks some. The profile shows 200,000 to 250,000 clones, 90% of them singletons. The sequenced sample consisted of PBMCs or T cells enriched from blood (not recorded which). The chain uses TRBV28 and TRBJ1-2; tentative D call: TRBD1 (6 bases). This clonotype originated in a man aged 45-65 years who had been exposed to COVID-19. The CDR3 region has the DNA TGTGCCAGCAGTTTATTCACAGGGAACTATGGCTACACCTTC. Translation: CASSLFTGNYGYTF.